This T cell receptor beta chain was captured by sequencing in a study of shared clonotypes between healthy human individuals. This clone has only a few counts. The same CDR3 arises from other DNA sequences in this sample as well. V lost 2 bases to trimming and J lost 0 bases, with 11 bases between them. The CDR3 runs to 16 residues. Germline-derived CDR1 and CDR2 are KGHSH and LQKENI. The table came from immunoSEQ multiplex PCR; TCRdb's copy has only in-frame clones and leaves some out. In the table there are approximately 700,000 clones, roughly 72% of which are singletons. V usage is TRBV18 and J usage is TRBJ1-3; D perhaps matches TRBD1 (6 bases). This TCR came from a woman in her 30s in good health. Sequenced: memory CD4+ T cells sorted from blood. The subset: CD45RA-negative fraction. This CDR3 reads CASSPNTGNSGNTIYF. The CDR3 DNA is TGTGCCAGCTCACCAAATACAGGGAACTCTGGAAACACCATATATTTT.